The rows below give T cell receptor beta chains drawn from one sample of a study of T cells in Graves' hyperthyroidism and ophthalmopathy. TCRdb ran MiXCR on the multiplex PCR reads and lists one entry per CDR3 protein. The profile covers about 410,000 distinct CDR3 sequences, with around 15% appearing a single time and less than 15% taken by the ten largest. Sequences were obtained from blood. The source of these receptors is a man aged 18 to 29 with Graves' ophthalmopathy. The CDR3 runs from the conserved cysteine through the conserved F or W. D genes are given only for firm matches. For some rows the clone size is stated as once, few or many, or as a class when expanded; others skip it.

NA,TRBV6-6,TRBJ1-6,NA,CASSYSAQGGSPLHF,TGTGCCAGCAGTTACTCTGCGCAGGGAGGTTCACCCCTCCACTTT
TRBD1,TRBV7-8,TRBJ1-5,many,CASSAGQGRGNQPQHF,TGTGCCAGCAGCGCAGGACAGGGTCGCGGCAATCAGCCCCAGCATTTT
TRBD1,TRBV19,TRBJ1-2,few,CASAGGPIAHGYTF,TGTGCCAGTGCAGGGGGCCCTATCGCCCATGGCTACACCTTC
TRBD2,TRBV11-2,TRBJ2-1,many,CASSLASGAYNEQFF,TGTGCCAGCAGCTTAGCTAGCGGGGCCTACAATGAGCAGTTCTTC
TRBD2,TRBV20-1,TRBJ2-1,many,CSAYSGRALNEQFF,TGCAGTGCGTACAGCGGGAGGGCCCTCAATGAGCAGTTCTTC
TRBD1,TRBV7-9,TRBJ1-1,many,CASSWGQENTEAFF,TGTGCCAGCAGCTGGGGACAGGAGAACACTGAAGCTTTCTTT
TRBD2,TRBV7-6,TRBJ2-1,many,CASSLGGGALDEQFF,TGTGCCAGCAGCTTAGGCGGGGGGGCTTTGGATGAGCAGTTCTTC
NA,TRBV7-9,TRBJ1-1,NA,CASSRTSGQSTEAFF,TGTGCCAGCAGCCGAACCAGTGGACAGTCCACTGAAGCTTTCTTT
NA,TRBV11-2,TRBJ2-2,few,CATRGSGHGGELFF,TGTGCCACCAGAGGTTCAGGGCATGGCGGGGAGCTGTTTTTT
NA,TRBV4-1,TRBJ1-2,few,CASGPQGIYGYTF,TGCGCCAGCGGACCACAGGGAATCTATGGCTACACCTTC
NA,TRBV3-1,TRBJ1-1,many,CASSPRRMVAAEAFF,TGTGCCAGCAGCCCTCGTAGAATGGTCGCGGCAGAAGCTTTCTTT
NA,TRBV6-1,TRBJ2-3,few,CASILGQFTDTQYF,TGTGCCAGCATCCTAGGACAGTTCACAGATACGCAGTATTTT
NA,TRBV7-9,TRBJ1-2,few,CASSRRSGTSNPNYGYTF,TGTGCCAGCAGCCGAAGGTCAGGGACTTCTAACCCTAACTATGGCTACACCTTC
TRBD1,TRBV29-1,TRBJ1-1,many,CSVGQGENTEAFF,TGCAGCGTTGGACAGGGCGAGAACACTGAAGCTTTCTTT
NA,TRBV6-6,TRBJ2-3,many,CASSYDRGSDTQYF,TGTGCCAGCAGTTACGATCGGGGGTCAGATACGCAGTATTTT
NA,TRBV18,TRBJ2-1,NA,CASSPPASVVEQFF,TGTGCCAGCTCACCACCGGCCAGCGTAGTTGAGCAGTTCTTC
NA,TRBV3-1,TRBJ1-1,many,CASSQGGSNTEAFF,TGTGCCAGCAGCCAGGGGGGAAGTAACACTGAAGCTTTCTTT
NA,TRBV9,TRBJ1-1,many,CASSVGVGGMGTEAFF,TGTGCCAGCAGCGTAGGAGTGGGGGGAATGGGCACTGAAGCTTTCTTT
NA,TRBV24-1,TRBJ2-3,NA,CATDGGTDTQYF,TGTGCCACCGACGGGGGCACAGATACGCAGTATTTT
NA,TRBV5-6,TRBJ2-2,NA,CASSHIGELFF,TGTGCCAGCAGCCATATCGGGGAGCTGTTTTTT
NA,TRBV27,TRBJ2-1,many,CASSSGNYNEQFF,TGTGCCAGCAGTTCGGGGAATTACAATGAGCAGTTCTTC
NA,TRBV29-1,TRBJ2-7,few,CSVDGTDRYEQYF,TGCAGCGTGGACGGGACGGATCGCTACGAGCAGTACTTC
NA,TRBV5-1,TRBJ2-7,NA,CASSPGRERYEQYF,TGCGCCAGCAGCCCAGGACGGGAGAGGTACGAGCAGTACTTC
TRBD2,TRBV11-3,TRBJ2-1,many,CASSPRGEGNEQFF,TGTGCCAGCAGCCCCAGAGGGGAGGGCAATGAGCAGTTCTTC
TRBD1,TRBV6-1,TRBJ2-5,few,CASRIPRTGYPYQETQYF,TGTGCCAGCAGGATACCCCGGACAGGGTACCCATACCAAGAGACCCAGTACTTC
NA,TRBV9,TRBJ2-3,many,CASSVAPGTGSTDTQYF,TGTGCCAGCAGCGTAGCTCCCGGGACTGGTAGCACAGATACGCAGTATTTT
NA,TRBV5-1,TRBJ1-5,NA,CASSLAAAAIFNQPQHF,TGCGCCAGCAGCTTGGCAGCAGCAGCTATTTTTAATCAGCCCCAGCATTTT
TRBD2,TRBV12-3/TRBV12-4,TRBJ2-4,few,CASSPLAGGVKNIQYF,TGTGCCAGCAGTCCACTAGCGGGAGGGGTCAAAAACATTCAGTACTTC
NA,TRBV6-4,TRBJ1-1,few,CASSDRAGEKAFF,TGTGCCAGCAGTGACAGAGCAGGAGAGAAAGCTTTCTTT
NA,TRBV10-1,TRBJ2-1,NA,CASSLWSNYEQFF,TGCGCCAGCAGTCTTTGGAGTAACTATGAGCAGTTCTTC
TRBD1,TRBV28,TRBJ2-6,NA,CASSLSQGVDGANVLTF,TGTGCCAGCAGCCTCTCCCAGGGGGTAGATGGGGCCAACGTCCTGACTTTC
NA,TRBV10-3,TRBJ1-2,NA,CAITGRGANYGYTF,TGTGCCATCACCGGACGGGGCGCTAACTATGGCTACACCTTC
NA,TRBV4-1,TRBJ1-1,few,CASSQAPPGQGGTEAFF,TGCGCCAGCAGCCAAGCCCCTCCGGGCCAAGGGGGAACTGAAGCTTTCTTT
TRBD1,TRBV24-1,TRBJ2-4,few,CATSDRTGEPKNIQYF,TGTGCCACCAGTGATAGGACAGGGGAACCCAAAAACATTCAGTACTTC
TRBD1,TRBV18,TRBJ1-2,few,CASSGGQRAGYTF,TGTGCCAGCTCAGGGGGACAGAGGGCTGGCTACACCTTC
NA,TRBV6-2/TRBV6-3,TRBJ2-6,many,CASSYSGLSGANVLTF,TGTGCCAGCAGTTACTCTGGACTCTCTGGGGCCAACGTCCTGACTTTC
TRBD2,TRBV9,TRBJ2-2,NA,CASGPGGGTGELFF,TGTGCCAGCGGTCCGGGAGGGGGCACCGGGGAGCTGTTTTTT
NA,TRBV7-9,TRBJ2-7,NA,CASSPPVGPYEQYF,TGTGCCAGCAGCCCCCCCGTCGGACCCTACGAGCAGTACTTC
TRBD2,TRBV12-3/TRBV12-4,TRBJ2-2,few,CASIAGNTGELFF,TGTGCCAGCATAGCGGGGAACACCGGGGAGCTGTTTTTT
TRBD1,TRBV20-1,TRBJ1-1,many,CSARDRQGVTEAFF,TGCAGTGCTAGAGATCGTCAGGGGGTGACTGAAGCTTTCTTT
NA,TRBV28,TRBJ1-5,many,CASSLFRAVNQPQHF,TGTGCCAGCAGTTTATTCCGGGCCGTTAATCAGCCCCAGCATTTT
TRBD1,TRBV18,TRBJ2-3,many,CASPQGGQGGDTQYF,TGTGCCAGCCCACAGGGAGGACAGGGAGGAGATACGCAGTATTTT
NA,TRBV20-1,TRBJ1-2,few,CSARDRGPAYGYTF,TGCAGTGCTAGAGATAGAGGGCCAGCCTATGGCTACACCTTC
NA,TRBV18,TRBJ2-5,many,CASSPAGSETQYF,TGTGCCAGCTCACCAGCCGGTTCAGAGACCCAGTACTTC
NA,TRBV5-1,TRBJ2-7,many,CASSLEATGTYEQYF,TGCGCCAGCAGCTTGGAGGCCACAGGTACCTACGAGCAGTACTTC
NA,TRBV13,TRBJ2-3,many,CASRHANAGESTQYF,TGTGCCAGCAGACATGCAAACGCAGGGGAAAGTACGCAGTATTTT
TRBD2,TRBV20-1,TRBJ2-7,NA,CSAELARASTIYEQYF,TGCAGTGCAGAACTAGCGAGAGCTTCAACTATTTACGAGCAGTACTTC
TRBD2,TRBV12-5,TRBJ2-3,once,CASGLWASGRSTDTQYF,TGTGCTAGTGGTTTGTGGGCTAGCGGGCGAAGCACAGATACGCAGTATTTT
NA,TRBV5-1,TRBJ2-5,few,CASSLGVLGQETQYF,TGCGCCAGCAGCTTGGGGGTACTAGGACAAGAGACCCAGTACTTC
NA,TRBV19,TRBJ2-7,few,CASSRGGPGYEQYF,TGTGCCAGTAGCAGGGGAGGTCCGGGATACGAGCAGTACTTC
NA,TRBV11-2,TRBJ1-5,many,CASSLSGGGQPQHF,TGTGCCAGCAGCCTATCCGGTGGTGGACAGCCCCAGCATTTT
TRBD2,TRBV5-1,TRBJ2-3,many,CASSLMVLADQPSTDTQYF,TGCGCCAGCAGCTTAATGGTCCTAGCGGACCAACCTAGCACAGATACGCAGTATTTT
TRBD2,TRBV30,TRBJ2-5,many,CAWSVRRGGQGTQYF,TGTGCCTGGAGTGTCAGACGGGGGGGCCAAGGGACCCAGTACTTC